The 11 T cell receptor beta chains in this list originate from one sample, sequenced in a study of blood T cell repertoires in COVID-19. Only in-frame clones appear in the TCRdb table, and some are missing; sequencing was by immunoSEQ multiplex PCR. Seen here are about 250,000 clones, roughly nine tenths observed once, and the top ten hold around 3%. Input material: PBMCs or T cells enriched from blood (not recorded which). These receptors all stem from a woman between 50 and 59 years old who had recovered from COVID-19.

J is TRBJ2-7 and V is TRBV29-1; possible D gene TRBD1, 5 bases. This CDR3 region has 12 residues. CDR1 is SQVTM and CDR2 is ANQGSEA in the germline V gene. The V end was cut by 0 bases, the J end by 5 bases, with 8 bases between. CDR3 nucleotides: TGCAGCGTTGAAGATGTACAGGACGAGCAGTACTTC. As protein: CSVEDVQDEQYF.

This sequence joins TRBV7-2 and TRBJ1-1, with D unresolved. Germline V gene sequence: CDR1 SGHTA, CDR2 FQGNSA. There are 13 residues in the CDR3. V dropped 10 bases and J dropped 0 bases, with 12 bases sitting between them. The CDR3 region is CAITTGLNTEAFF. The CDR3 DNA follows: TGTGCCATCACCACGGGTTTGAACACTGAAGCTTTCTTT.

The rearrangement joins TRBV27 to TRBJ2-7, with 7 bases aligning to TRBD1. Trimming at V came to 6 bases and at J to 9 bases, leaving 11 bases not matched to a gene. The CDR3 is made up of 13 amino acids. Germline-derived CDR1 and CDR2 are MNHEY and SMNVEV (reference sequence). This chain's CDR3 is CASSLYRGGRQYF. The CDR3 DNA reads as TGTGCCAGCAGCCTATACAGGGGCGGTAGGCAGTACTTC.

The rearrangement links TRBV7-2 to TRBJ1-1; TRBD1 might be the D (6 bases). V was shortened by 5 bases and J by 5 bases, with 15 bases between the two germline ends. CDR1 is SGHTA and CDR2 is FQGNSA in the germline V gene. The CDR3 runs to 14 residues. DNA of the CDR3: TGTGCCAGCAGCGTAACAGGGCTGGGTACTGAAGCTTTCTTT. It translates to CASSVTGLGTEAFF.

This clone was counted once. The rearrangement joins TRBV18 to TRBJ2-1; 8 positions match TRBD2. Germline CDR1 is KGHSH and CDR2 is LQKENI. The CDR3 runs to 15 residues. The V gene end was trimmed by 5 bases and the J gene end by 2 bases; junction bases not matched to a gene: 5. CDR3 coding DNA: TGTGCCAGCTCAACTAGCGGAAGAGCCTACAATGAGCAGTTCTTC. Translated: CASSTSGRAYNEQFF.

The chain is built from TRBV15 and TRBJ2-1; TRBD2 agrees at 7 bases. This CDR3 contains 15 residues. Germline assignment: CDR1 LNHNV and CDR2 YYDKDF (reference sequence). V was clipped by 0 bases and J by 8 bases; unmatched bases: 7. In DNA, the CDR3 is TGTGCCACCAGCAGAGATCCGGGCGGGAGTTATGAGCAGTTCTTC. Translating it yields CATSRDPGGSYEQFF.

This clone was found once. The chain carries TRBV7-6 and TRBJ1-2; 8 bases align to TRBD1. This CDR3 has 14 residues. V was pared by 5 bases and J by 7 bases, with 9 bases of the junction left unmatched. Per the germline V gene, CDR1 is SGHVS and CDR2 is FNYEAQ. The CDR3 DNA reads TGTGCCAGCAGCCACGGACAGGGTTGGGGTGGCTACACCTTC. Protein: CASSHGQGWGGYTF.

The rearrangement links TRBV11-2 to TRBJ2-3; 10 bases agree with TRBD2. CDR1 is SGHAT and CDR2 is FQNNGV in the germline V gene. Losses at the gene ends were 6 bases for V and 6 bases for J; bases not matched to a gene: 9. CDR3 length: 15 amino acids. This chain's CDR3 is CASRSGRASADTQYF. CDR3 bases: TGTGCCAGCAGGAGCGGGAGGGCCTCCGCCGATACGCAGTATTTT.

The J gene is TRBJ1-4, the V gene TRBV28; 7 bases line up with TRBD1. The CDR3 runs 14 residues. CDR1 and CDR2 from the germline V gene are MDHEN and SYDVKM. V lost 5 bases to trimming and J lost 8 bases; unmatched junction nucleotides: 8. CDR3 nucleotides: TGTGCCAGCAGTAAGCCACAGGGGCGCGAAAAACTGTTTTTT. Translating it yields CASSKPQGREKLFF. The full variable domain, its missing parts supplied by reference TRBV28 and TRBJ1-4, is DVKVTQSSRYLVKRTGEKVFLECVQDMDHENMFWYRQDPGLGLRLIYFSYDVKMKEKGDIPEGYSVSREKKERFSLILESASTNQTSMYLCASSKPQGREKLFFGSGTQLSVL.

The chain combines TRBV4-1 with TRBJ2-7, with TRBD2 matching 12 bases. The CDR3 covers 14 residues. Germline assignment: CDR1 MGHRA and CDR2 YSYEKL. Trimming at V came to 1 base and at J to 5 bases, leaving 0 bases not matched to a gene. For the CDR3, the DNA is TGCGCCAGCAGCCAAGGACTAGCGGGAGACGAGCAGTACTTC. It translates to CASSQGLAGDEQYF.

The CDR3 bases are TGCGCCAGCAGCCAAGATTGGAGTAATAGCAATCAGCCCCAGCATTTT. It yields the protein CASSQDWSNSNQPQHF. The rearrangement uses TRBV4-3 and TRBJ1-5; D not certain. Trimming shortened V by 0 bases and J by 0 bases, and 9 bases separated the two germline ends. CDR1 and CDR2 from the germline V gene are LGHNA and YSLEER. This CDR3 is 16 amino acids long.